The 3 T cell receptor beta chains presented below share a single source sample, sequenced in a study of primary melanoma T cells and metastatic recurrence. Measured with immunoSEQ multiplex PCR; TCRdb has only the in-frame clones, and not every one. The top ten hold roughly 40% of the sample, which has around 730 clones, 76% seen once. Sample: melanoma tumor tissue. Receptors originate from a human donor with melanoma.

This chain uses TRBV7-1 with TRBJ1-5, with TRBD1 identical over 8 bases. TRBV7-1 is an ORF, with its function uncertain. The CDR3 extends over 13 amino acids. Trimming at V came to 5 bases and at J to 5 bases, leaving 2 bases not matched to a gene. CDR3 amino acids: CASSRDRYQPQHF. The CDR3 nucleotides are TGTGCCAGCAGCCGGGACAGGTATCAGCCCCAGCATTTT.

This chain connects TRBV11-3 to TRBJ1-1; D is ambiguous. The length of the CDR3 is 15 residues. Trimming pared 5 bases from V and 0 bases from J, leaving 13 bases between. Germline loops: CDR1 SGHNT, CDR2 YENEEA. CDR3 DNA: TGTGCCAGCAGCCCCGAGAAAGGGTTGAACACTGAAGCTTTCTTT. The encoded protein is CASSPEKGLNTEAFF.

The rearrangement links TRBV28 to TRBJ1-2; 10 positions agree with TRBD1. This CDR3 comprises 16 residues. Trimming removed 5 bases from V and 0 bases from J; junction bases left unmatched: 6. The germline V gene encodes CDR1 MDHEN and CDR2 SYDVKM. The CDR3 DNA is TGTGCCAGCAGTACGACAGGGGGCGTAGCTAACTATGGCTACACCTTC. Translating gives CASSTTGGVANYGYTF.